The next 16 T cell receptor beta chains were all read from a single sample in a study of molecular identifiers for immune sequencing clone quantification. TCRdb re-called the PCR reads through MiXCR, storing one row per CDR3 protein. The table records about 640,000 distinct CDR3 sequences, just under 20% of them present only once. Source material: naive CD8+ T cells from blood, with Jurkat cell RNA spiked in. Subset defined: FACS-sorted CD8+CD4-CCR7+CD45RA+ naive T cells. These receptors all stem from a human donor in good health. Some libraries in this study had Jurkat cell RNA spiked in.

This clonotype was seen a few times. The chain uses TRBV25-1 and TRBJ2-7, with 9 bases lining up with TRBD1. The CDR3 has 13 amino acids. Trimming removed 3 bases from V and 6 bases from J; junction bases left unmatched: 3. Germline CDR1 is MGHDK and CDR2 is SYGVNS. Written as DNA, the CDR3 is TGTGCCAGCAGTGATACAGGGGGCGGCGAGCAGTACTTC. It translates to CASSDTGGGEQYF.

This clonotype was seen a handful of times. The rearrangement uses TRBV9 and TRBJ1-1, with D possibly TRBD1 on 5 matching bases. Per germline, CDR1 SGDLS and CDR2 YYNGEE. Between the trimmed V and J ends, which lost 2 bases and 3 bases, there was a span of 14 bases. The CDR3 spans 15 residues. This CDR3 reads CASSVGGALDTEAFF. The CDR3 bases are TGTGCCAGCAGCGTTGGAGGGGCCTTAGACACTGAAGCTTTCTTT.

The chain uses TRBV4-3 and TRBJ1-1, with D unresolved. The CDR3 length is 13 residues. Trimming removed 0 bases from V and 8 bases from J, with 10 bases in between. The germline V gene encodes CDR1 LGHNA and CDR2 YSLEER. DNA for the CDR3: TGCGCCAGCAGCCAAGATATGGGTTTGGAAGCTTTCTTT. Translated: CASSQDMGLEAFF.

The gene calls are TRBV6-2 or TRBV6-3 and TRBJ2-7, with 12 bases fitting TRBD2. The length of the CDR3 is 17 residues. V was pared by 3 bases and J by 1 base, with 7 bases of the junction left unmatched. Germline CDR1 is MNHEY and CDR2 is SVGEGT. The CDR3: CASSYPSTSGGSYEQYF. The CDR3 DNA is TGTGCCAGCAGTTATCCTTCGACTAGCGGGGGTTCCTACGAGCAGTACTTC.

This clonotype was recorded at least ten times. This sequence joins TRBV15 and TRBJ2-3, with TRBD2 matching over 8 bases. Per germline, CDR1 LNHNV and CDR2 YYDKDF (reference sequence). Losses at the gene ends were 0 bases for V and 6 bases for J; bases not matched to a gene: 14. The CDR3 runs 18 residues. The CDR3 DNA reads TGTGCCACCAGCAGAGATTTGGCAAGCGGGGGACCTTTTGATACGCAGTATTTT. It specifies CATSRDLASGGPFDTQYF.

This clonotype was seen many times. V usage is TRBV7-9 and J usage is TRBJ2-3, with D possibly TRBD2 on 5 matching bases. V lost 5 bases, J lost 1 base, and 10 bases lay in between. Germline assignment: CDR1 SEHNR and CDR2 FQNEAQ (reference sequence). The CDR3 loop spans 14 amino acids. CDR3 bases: TGTGCCAGCAGCCGCGACTATCGCACAGATACGCAGTATTTT. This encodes CASSRDYRTDTQYF.

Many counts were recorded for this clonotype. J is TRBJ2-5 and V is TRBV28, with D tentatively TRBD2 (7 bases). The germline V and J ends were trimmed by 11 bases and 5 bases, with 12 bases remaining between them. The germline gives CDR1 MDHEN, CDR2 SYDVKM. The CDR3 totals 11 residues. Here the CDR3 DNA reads TGTGCCGGGGGGGCGGGGGAGACCCAGTACTTC. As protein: CAGGAGETQYF.

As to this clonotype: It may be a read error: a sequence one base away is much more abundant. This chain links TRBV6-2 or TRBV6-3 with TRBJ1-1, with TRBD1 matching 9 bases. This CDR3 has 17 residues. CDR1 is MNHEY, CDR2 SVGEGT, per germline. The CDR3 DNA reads TGTGCCAGCAGTTACCCGACGTACAGGGGGCGCGGCACTGAAGCTTCCTTT. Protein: CASSYPTYRGRGTEASF.

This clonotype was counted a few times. The CDR3 loop reads CASSNVGGGNQPQHF. CDR3 DNA sequence: TGTGCCAGTAGTAACGTTGGGGGGGGCAATCAGCCCCAGCATTTT. The chain links TRBV19 to TRBJ1-5; TRBD1 might be the D (5 bases). CDR1 LNHDA and CDR2 SQIVND come from the germline V gene (reference sequence). V shed 4 bases and J shed 2 bases, with 12 bases lying between them. The CDR3 length is 15 residues.

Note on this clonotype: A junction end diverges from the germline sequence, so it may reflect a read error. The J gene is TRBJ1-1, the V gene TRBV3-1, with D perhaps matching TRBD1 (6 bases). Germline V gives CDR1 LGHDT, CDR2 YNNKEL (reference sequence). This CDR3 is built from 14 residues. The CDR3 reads CASSQWDMNTEAFF. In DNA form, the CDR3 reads TGTGCCAGCAGCCAATGGGACATGAACACTGAAGCCTTCTTT.

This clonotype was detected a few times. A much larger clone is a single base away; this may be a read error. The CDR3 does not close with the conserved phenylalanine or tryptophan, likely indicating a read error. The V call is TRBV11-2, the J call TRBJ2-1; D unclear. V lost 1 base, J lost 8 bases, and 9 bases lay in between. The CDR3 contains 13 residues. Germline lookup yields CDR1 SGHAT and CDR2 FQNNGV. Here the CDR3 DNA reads TGTGCCAGCAGCTTAGGATCTGGGTATGAGCAGTTCTCC. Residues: CASSLGSGYEQFS.

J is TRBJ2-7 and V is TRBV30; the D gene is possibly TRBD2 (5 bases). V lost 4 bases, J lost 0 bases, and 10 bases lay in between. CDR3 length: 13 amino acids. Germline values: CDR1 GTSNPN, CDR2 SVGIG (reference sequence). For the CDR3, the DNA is TGTGCCTGGATTGAGGGTATCTCCTACGAGCAGTACTTC. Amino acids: CAWIEGISYEQYF.

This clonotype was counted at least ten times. The CDR3 protein is CASSLTGNVGADTQYF. For the CDR3, the DNA is TGTGCCAGCAGCCTCACCGGGAATGTCGGCGCAGATACGCAGTATTTT. The chain uses TRBV11-2 and TRBJ2-3; a possible D gene is TRBD2 (5 bases). Germline CDR1 reads SGHAT; CDR2 reads FQNNGV. Between the trimmed V and J ends, which lost 5 bases and 4 bases, there was a span of 19 bases. The CDR3 contains 16 residues.

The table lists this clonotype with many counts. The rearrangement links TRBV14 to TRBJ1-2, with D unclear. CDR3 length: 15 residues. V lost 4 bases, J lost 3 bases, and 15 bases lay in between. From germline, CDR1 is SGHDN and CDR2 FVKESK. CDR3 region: CASSPDLGNDYGYTF. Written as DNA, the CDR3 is TGTGCCAGCAGCCCCGACCTGGGGAATGACTATGGCTACACCTTC.

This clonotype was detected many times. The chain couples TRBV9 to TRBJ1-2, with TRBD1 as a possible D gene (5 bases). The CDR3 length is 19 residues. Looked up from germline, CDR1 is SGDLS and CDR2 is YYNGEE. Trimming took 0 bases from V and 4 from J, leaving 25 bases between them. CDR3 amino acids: CASSVVGGKGRVVGYGYTF. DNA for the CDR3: TGTGCCAGCAGCGTAGTAGGTGGGAAGGGGAGGGTTGTTGGCTATGGCTACACCTTC. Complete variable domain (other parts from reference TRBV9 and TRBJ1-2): DSGVTQTPKHLITATGQRVTLRCSPRSGDLSVYWYQQSLDQGLQFLIQYYNGEERAKGNILERFSAQQFPDLHSELNLSSLELGDSALYFCASSVVGGKGRVVGYGYTFGSGTRLTVV.

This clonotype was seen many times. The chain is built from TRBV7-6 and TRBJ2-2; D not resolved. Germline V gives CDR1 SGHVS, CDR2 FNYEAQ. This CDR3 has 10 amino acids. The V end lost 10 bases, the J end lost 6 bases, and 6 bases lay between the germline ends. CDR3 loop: CATGSGELFF. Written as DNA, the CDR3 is TGTGCCACTGGCTCCGGGGAGCTGTTTTTT.